This T cell receptor beta chain appears in the sequencing data of a study of siplizumab effects on memory and regulatory T cells. Germline CDR1 reads SGHNT; CDR2 reads YENEEA. The length of the CDR3 is 15 residues. Trimming cost V 5 bases and J 9 bases; bases outside gene matches: 11. Libraries were prepared by immunoSEQ multiplex PCR; TCRdb keeps only in-frame clonotypes and omits some of them. Of 85,000 or so clones in the sample, around 95% were seen once. In its sample, this clone was seen once. Sequencing used CD8+ T cells sorted from blood. V and J are TRBV11-3 and TRBJ2-1; 9 nucleotides line up with TRBD2. The sequence came from a human donor in good health. The CDR3 region is CASSPTSGPSREQFF. DNA for the CDR3: TGTGCCAGCAGCCCGACTAGCGGCCCTTCCCGTGAGCAGTTCTTC.